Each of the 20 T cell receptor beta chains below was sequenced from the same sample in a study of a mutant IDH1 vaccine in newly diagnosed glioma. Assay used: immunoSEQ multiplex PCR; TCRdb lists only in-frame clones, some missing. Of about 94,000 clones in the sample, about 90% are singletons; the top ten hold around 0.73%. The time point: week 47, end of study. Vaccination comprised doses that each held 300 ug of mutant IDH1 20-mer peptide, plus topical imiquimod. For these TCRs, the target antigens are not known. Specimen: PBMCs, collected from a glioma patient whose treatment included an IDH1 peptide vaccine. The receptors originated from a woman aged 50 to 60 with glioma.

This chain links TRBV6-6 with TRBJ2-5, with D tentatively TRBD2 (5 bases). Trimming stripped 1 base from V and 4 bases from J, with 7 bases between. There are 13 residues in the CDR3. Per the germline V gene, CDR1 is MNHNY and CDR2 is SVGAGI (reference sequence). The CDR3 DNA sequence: TGTGCCAGCAGTTACTTGGCGGGAGAGACCCAGTACTTC. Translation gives CASSYLAGETQYF.

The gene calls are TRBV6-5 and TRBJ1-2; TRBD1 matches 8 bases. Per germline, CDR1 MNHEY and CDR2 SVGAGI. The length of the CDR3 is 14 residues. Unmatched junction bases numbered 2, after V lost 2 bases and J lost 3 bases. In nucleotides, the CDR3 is TGTGCCAGCAGTTACGCAGGGGGCGACTATGGCTACACCTTC. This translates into CASSYAGGDYGYTF.

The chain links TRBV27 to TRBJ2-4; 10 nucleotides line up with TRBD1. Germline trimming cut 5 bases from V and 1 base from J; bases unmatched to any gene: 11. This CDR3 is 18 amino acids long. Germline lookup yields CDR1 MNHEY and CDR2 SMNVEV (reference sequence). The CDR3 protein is CASSLLSPGQGAKNIQYF. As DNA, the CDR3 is TGTGCCAGCAGTCTTCTATCCCCGGGACAGGGGGCCAAAAACATTCAGTACTTC.

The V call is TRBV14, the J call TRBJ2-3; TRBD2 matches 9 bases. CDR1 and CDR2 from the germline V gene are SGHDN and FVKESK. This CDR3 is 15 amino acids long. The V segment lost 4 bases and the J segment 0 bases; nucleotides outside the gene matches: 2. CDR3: CASSLLAGSTDTQYF. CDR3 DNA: TGTGCCAGCAGCCTCCTAGCGGGGAGCACAGATACGCAGTATTTT.

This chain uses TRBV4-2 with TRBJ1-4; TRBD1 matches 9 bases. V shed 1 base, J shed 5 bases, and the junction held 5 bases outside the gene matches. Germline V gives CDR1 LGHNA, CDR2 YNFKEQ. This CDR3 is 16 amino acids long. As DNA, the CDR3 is TGTGCCAGCAGCCAAGGGGGGGGACAGGGAAATGAAAAACTGTTTTTT. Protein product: CASSQGGGQGNEKLFF.

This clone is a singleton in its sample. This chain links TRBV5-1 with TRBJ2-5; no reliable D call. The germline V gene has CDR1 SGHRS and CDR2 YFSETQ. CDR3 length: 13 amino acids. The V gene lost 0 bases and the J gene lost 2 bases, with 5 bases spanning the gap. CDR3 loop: CASSLEAQETQYF. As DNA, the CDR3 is TGCGCCAGCAGCTTGGAAGCTCAAGAGACCCAGTACTTC.

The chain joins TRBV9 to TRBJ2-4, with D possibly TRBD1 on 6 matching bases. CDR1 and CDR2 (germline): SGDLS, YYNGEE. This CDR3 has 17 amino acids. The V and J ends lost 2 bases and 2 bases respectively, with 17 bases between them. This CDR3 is CASSVIFTGSPKNIQYF. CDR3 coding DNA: TGTGCCAGCAGCGTCATTTTTACAGGGTCCCCCAAAAACATTCAGTACTTC.

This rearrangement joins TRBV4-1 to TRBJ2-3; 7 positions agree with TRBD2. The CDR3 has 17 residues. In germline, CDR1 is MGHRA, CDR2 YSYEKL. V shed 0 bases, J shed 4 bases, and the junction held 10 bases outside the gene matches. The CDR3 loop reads CASSQDWVLADADTQYF. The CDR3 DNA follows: TGCGCCAGCAGCCAAGATTGGGTGCTAGCGGACGCAGATACGCAGTATTTT.

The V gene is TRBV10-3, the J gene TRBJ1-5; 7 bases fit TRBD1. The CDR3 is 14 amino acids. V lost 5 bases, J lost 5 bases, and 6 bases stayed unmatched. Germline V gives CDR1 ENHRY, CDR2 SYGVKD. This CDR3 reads CAISSGTADQPQHF. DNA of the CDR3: TGTGCCATCAGTTCCGGGACAGCCGATCAGCCCCAGCATTTT.

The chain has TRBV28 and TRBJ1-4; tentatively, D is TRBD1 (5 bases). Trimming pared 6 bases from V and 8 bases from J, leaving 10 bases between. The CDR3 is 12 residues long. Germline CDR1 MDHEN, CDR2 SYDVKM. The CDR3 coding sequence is TGTGCCAGCAGGGGGCAATCCGAAAAACTGTTTTTT. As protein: CASRGQSEKLFF.

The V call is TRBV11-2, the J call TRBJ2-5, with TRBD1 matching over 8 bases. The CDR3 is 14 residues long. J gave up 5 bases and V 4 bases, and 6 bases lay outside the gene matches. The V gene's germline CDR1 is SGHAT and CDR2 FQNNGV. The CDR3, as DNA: TGTGCCAGCAGCTCTCAGGGGGCGCTTGAGACCCAGTACTTC. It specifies CASSSQGALETQYF.

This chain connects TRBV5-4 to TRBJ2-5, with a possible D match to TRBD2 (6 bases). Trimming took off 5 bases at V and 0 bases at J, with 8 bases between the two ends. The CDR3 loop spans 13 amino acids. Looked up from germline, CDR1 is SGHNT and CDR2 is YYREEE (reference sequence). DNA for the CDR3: TGTGCCAGCAGTCGGACTAACCAAGAGACCCAGTACTTC. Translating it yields CASSRTNQETQYF.

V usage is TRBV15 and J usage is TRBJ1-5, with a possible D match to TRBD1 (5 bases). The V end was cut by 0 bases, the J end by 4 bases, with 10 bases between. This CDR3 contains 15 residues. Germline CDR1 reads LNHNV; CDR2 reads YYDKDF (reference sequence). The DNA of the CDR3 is TGTGCCACCAGCAGAGATTTGGCAGGGAATCAGCCCCAGCATTTT. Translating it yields CATSRDLAGNQPQHF.

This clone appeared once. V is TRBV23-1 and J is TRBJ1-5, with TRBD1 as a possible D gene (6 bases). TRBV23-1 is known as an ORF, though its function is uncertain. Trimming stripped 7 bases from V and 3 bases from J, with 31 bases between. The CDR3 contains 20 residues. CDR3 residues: CASITPPGTPMVRDNQPQHF. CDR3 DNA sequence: TGCGCCAGCATCACTCCTCCTGGGACACCGATGGTTCGTGACAATCAGCCCCAGCATTTT.

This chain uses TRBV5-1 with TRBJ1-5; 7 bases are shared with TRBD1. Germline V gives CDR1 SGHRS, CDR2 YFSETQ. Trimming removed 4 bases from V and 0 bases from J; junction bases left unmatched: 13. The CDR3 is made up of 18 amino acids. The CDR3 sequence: CASSPQPRDRNSNQPQHF. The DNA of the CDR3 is TGCGCCAGCAGCCCGCAACCCCGGGACAGAAATAGCAATCAGCCCCAGCATTTT.

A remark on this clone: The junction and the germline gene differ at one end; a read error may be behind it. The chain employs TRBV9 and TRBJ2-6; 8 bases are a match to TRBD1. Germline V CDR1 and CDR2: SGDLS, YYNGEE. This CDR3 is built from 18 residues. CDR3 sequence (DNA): TGTGCCAGCAGCGGAGGACAGGGCGTAAGCTCTGGGGCCGACGTCCTGACTTTC. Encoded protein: CASSGGQGVSSGADVLTF.

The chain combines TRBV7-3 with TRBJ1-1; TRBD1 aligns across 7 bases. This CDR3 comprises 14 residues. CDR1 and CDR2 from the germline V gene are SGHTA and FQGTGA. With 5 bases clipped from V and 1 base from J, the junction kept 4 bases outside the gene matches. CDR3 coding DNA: TGTGCCAGCAGCCCGGGACAGTCGAACACTGAAGCTTTCTTT. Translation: CASSPGQSNTEAFF. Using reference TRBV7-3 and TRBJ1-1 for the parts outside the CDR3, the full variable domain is GAGVSQTPSNKVTEKGKYVELRCDPISGHTALYWYRQSLGQGPEFLIYFQGTGAADDSGLPNDRFFAVRPEGSVSTLKIQRTERGDSAVYLCASSPGQSNTEAFFGQGTRLTVV.

The CDR3: CASSFGGLGEQYF. DNA for the CDR3: TGCGCCAGCAGCTTCGGGGGACTGGGCGAGCAGTACTTC. The chain combines TRBV5-1 with TRBJ2-7; a weak D match, TRBD2 (6 bases). Germline values: CDR1 SGHRS, CDR2 YFSETQ. The CDR3 is made up of 13 amino acids. V was clipped by 2 bases and J by 6 bases, with 12 bases between them.

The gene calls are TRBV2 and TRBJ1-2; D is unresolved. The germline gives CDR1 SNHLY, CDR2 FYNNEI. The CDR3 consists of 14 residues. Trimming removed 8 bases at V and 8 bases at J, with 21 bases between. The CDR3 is CASQIVGMDRGYTF. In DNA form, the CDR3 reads TGTGCCAGCCAAATCGTGGGGATGGATAGAGGCTACACCTTC.

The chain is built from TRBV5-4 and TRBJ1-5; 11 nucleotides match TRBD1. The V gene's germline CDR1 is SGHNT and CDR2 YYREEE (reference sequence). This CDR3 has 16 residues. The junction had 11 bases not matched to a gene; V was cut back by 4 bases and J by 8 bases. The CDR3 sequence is CASSQDGQGAIKPQHF. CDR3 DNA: TGTGCCAGCAGCCAAGATGGACAGGGGGCAATCAAGCCCCAGCATTTT.